This note documents a single T cell receptor beta chain sequence. Its antigen is not identified. The sample originates from a study of shared clonotypes between healthy human individuals. Overall study findings and caveats: Non-shared clonotypes were found to have lower generation probabilities than the clonotypes that were shared by all four of the sorted-subset donors.

The CDR3 spans 11 residues. Germline V gene lookup returns CDR1 MDHEN and CDR2 SYDVKM. Trimming took off 10 bases at V and 4 bases at J, with 10 bases between the two ends. The table came from immunoSEQ multiplex PCR; TCRdb's copy has only in-frame clones and leaves some out. The sample has some 680,000 clones, 55% to 85% seen once. This sequence originates from a woman aged 30 to 39 in good health. The V and J genes are TRBV28 and TRBJ1-2; D unclear. The specimen sequenced was memory CD4+ T cells sorted from blood. Sample subset: CD45RA-negative fraction. In DNA form, the CDR3 reads TGTGCCATCAAAATCCTCTATGGCTACACCTTC. Amino acid sequence: CAIKILYGYTF.